One sample yielded the 27 T cell receptor beta chains listed below, sequenced in a study of regulatory T cells in long-lasting Graves disease. Both iRepertoire HTBI primers and Arm-PCR of CDR3 regions were used to build the TCR beta libraries. TCRdb reprocessed the multiplex PCR reads with MiXCR, giving one entry per CDR3 protein. The data contain about 370,000 distinct CDR3 sequences, roughly a sixth of them singletons. The time point: newly diagnosed GD, antithyroid drugs for less than 3 months. Researchers made the TCR library from RNA that was extracted from PBMCs. This material consisted of peripheral blood mononuclear cells (PBMCs), taken at new diagnosis, from a patient treated with antithyroid drugs. The receptors come from a female donor with Graves disease.

This clonotype was detected once. V is TRBV7-9 and J is TRBJ2-2; D ambiguous. The CDR3 loop spans 14 amino acids. Trimming shortened V by 5 bases and J by 1 base, and 8 bases separated the two germline ends. Germline assignment: CDR1 SEHNR and CDR2 FQNEAQ (reference sequence). The CDR3 here is CASSPPRNTGELFF. The CDR3 nucleotides are TGTGCCAGCAGCCCCCCGAGGAACACCGGGGAGCTGTTTTTT.

V and J are TRBV18 and TRBJ1-6, with D maybe TRBD1 (5 bases). Trimming shortened V by 0 bases and J by 7 bases, and 13 bases separated the two germline ends. CDR1 and CDR2 from the germline V gene are KGHSH and LQKENI. The CDR3 consists of 16 residues. CDR3 in amino acids: CASSPPEGRPNSPLHF. CDR3 DNA: TGTGCCAGCTCACCACCGGAGGGACGGCCAAATTCACCCCTCCACTTT.

This clonotype has at least ten counts. V and J are TRBV7-2 and TRBJ2-7; D tentatively reads TRBD1 or TRBD2 (6 bases each). V shed 3 bases and J shed 3 bases, with 15 bases lying between them. The CDR3 contains 15 residues. From germline, CDR1 is SGHTA and CDR2 FQGNSA. In DNA form, the CDR3 reads TGTGCCAGCAGCTTGGCCGTGGGGGGCCACTACGAGCAGTACTTC. Translating it yields CASSLAVGGHYEQYF.

The chain joins TRBV7-9 to TRBJ2-3, with 10 bases aligning to TRBD2. V was clipped by 5 bases and J by 6 bases; unmatched bases: 20. Germline V lookup: CDR1 SEHNR, CDR2 FQNEAQ (reference sequence). CDR3 length: 19 residues. The CDR3: CASSPTPLLSSGSKDTQYF. CDR3 sequence (DNA): TGTGCCAGCAGCCCGACCCCGTTGCTTTCTAGCGGGAGTAAGGATACGCAGTATTTT.

This clonotype has more than one count but fewer than ten. The genes are TRBV9 and TRBJ2-1, with D hard to call. Germline V gene lookup returns CDR1 SGDLS and CDR2 YYNGEE. The CDR3 is 13 amino acids. V lost 0 bases to trimming and J lost 8 bases, with 9 bases between them. Written as DNA, the CDR3 is TGTGCCAGCAGCGTAGTAGAAGTTGATGAGCAGTTCTTC. This encodes CASSVVEVDEQFF.

V is TRBV6-1 and J is TRBJ2-2, with 9 bases matching TRBD2. After removal of 6 bases from V and 2 bases from J, the junction contained 7 bases not matched to a gene. The CDR3 sequence is 16 residues long. The germline V gene has CDR1 MNHNS and CDR2 SASEGT. CDR3: CASRQSGRPNTGELFF. CDR3 in DNA: TGTGCCAGCAGACAAAGCGGGAGGCCTAACACCGGGGAGCTGTTTTTT.

This clonotype appeared many times. This chain uses TRBV28 with TRBJ2-3; 10 bases map to TRBD2. Germline CDR1 and CDR2: MDHEN and SYDVKM. CDR3 size: 18 residues. Losses at the gene ends were 6 bases for V and 2 bases for J; bases not matched to a gene: 14. The CDR3 region is CASSPTGAGGPVTDTQYF. The DNA of the CDR3 is TGTGCCAGCAGCCCGACGGGAGCGGGAGGGCCAGTCACAGATACGCAGTATTTT.

There are a few counts of this clonotype. The chain recombines TRBV9 with TRBJ1-5; TRBD1 agrees at 7 bases. J lost 6 bases, V lost 7 bases, and 4 bases had no gene match. CDR3 size: 12 residues. Germline lookup yields CDR1 SGDLS and CDR2 YYNGEE. In nucleotides, the CDR3 is TGTGCCAGCGGAGGGGGCTTTCAGCCCCAGCATTTT. It is translated as CASGGGFQPQHF.

This clonotype turned up a few times. The gene calls are TRBV15 and TRBJ1-3, with D unresolved. The V and J ends lost 1 base and 4 bases respectively, with 5 bases between them. Germline V gene data show CDR1 as LNHNV and CDR2 as YYDKDF (reference sequence). This CDR3 is built from 13 residues. In DNA, the CDR3 is TGTGCCACCAGCAGAGCAGAAGGAAACACCATATATTTT. It yields the protein CATSRAEGNTIYF.

This clonotype was counted at least ten times. V is TRBV30 and J is TRBJ1-5; D is uncertain. CDR3 size: 15 residues. Trimming pared 0 bases from V and 6 bases from J, leaving 15 bases between. The V gene's germline CDR1 is GTSNPN and CDR2 SVGIG (reference sequence). This CDR3 is CAWSVQGSASQPQHF. The CDR3 DNA follows: TGTGCCTGGAGTGTACAAGGGTCAGCTTCTCAGCCCCAGCATTTT.

The genes are TRBV6-2 or TRBV6-3 and TRBJ2-7; a possible D gene is TRBD1 (6 bases). V shed 5 bases and J shed 6 bases, with 20 bases lying between them. Germline V gives CDR1 MNHEY, CDR2 SVGEGT. The CDR3 consists of 15 residues. The CDR3 nucleotides read TGTGCCAGCAGTGAGAGGACGAGATTCAGGGGCGAGCAGTACTTC. Protein sequence: CASSERTRFRGEQYF.

This clonotype was seen only a few times. J is TRBJ2-5 and V is TRBV29-1; D gene ambiguous. With 1 base removed from V and 4 bases from J, the gap between germline ends came to 10 bases. The CDR3 loop spans 13 amino acids. Germline CDR1 and CDR2: SQVTM and ANQGSEA. The CDR3 DNA follows: TGCAGCGTTGAAGGCAGATTCGGAGAGACCCAGTACTTC. Encoded protein: CSVEGRFGETQYF. Full variable domain (missing parts from reference TRBV29-1 and TRBJ2-5): SAVISQKPSRDICQRGTSLTIQCQVDSQVTMMFWYRQQPGQSLTLIATANQGSEATYESGFVIDKFPISRPNLTFSTLTVSNMSPEDSSIYLCSVEGRFGETQYFGPGTRLLVL.

This clonotype has at least ten counts. This chain links TRBV3-1 with TRBJ2-2, with 10 bases identical to TRBD2. CDR3 length: 16 amino acids. Germline values: CDR1 LGHDT, CDR2 YNNKEL (reference sequence). The V gene end was trimmed by 1 base and the J gene end by 6 bases; junction bases not matched to a gene: 5. The CDR3 protein is CASSQGILAGAGELFF. CDR3 nucleotides: TGTGCCAGCAGCCAAGGTATCCTAGCGGGAGCCGGGGAGCTGTTTTTT.

This clonotype was counted at least ten times. The V and J genes are TRBV30 and TRBJ1-1; the match to TRBD1 covers 8 bases. Germline CDR1 is GTSNPN and CDR2 is SVGIG (reference sequence). Unmatched junction bases numbered 12, after V lost 4 bases and J lost 2 bases. This CDR3 is built from 16 residues. The DNA of the CDR3 is TGTGCCTGGACCCTCTCTCGGACAGGGTACAACACTGAAGCTTTCTTT. Translating gives CAWTLSRTGYNTEAFF. The full variable domain, with the rest looked up from reference TRBV30 and TRBJ1-1, is SQTIHQWPATLVQPVGSPLSLECTVEGTSNPNLYWYRQAAGRGLQLLFYSVGIGQISSEVPQNLSASRPQDRQFILSSKKLLLSDSGFYLCAWTLSRTGYNTEAFFGQGTRLTVV.

In the case of this clonotype: A much larger clone sits a single nucleotide away, making a read error possible. The chain couples TRBV3-1 to TRBJ1-2; D is perhaps TRBD1 (6 bases). CDR3 length equals 15 residues. CDR1 is LGHDT and CDR2 is YNNKEL in the germline V gene (reference sequence). Between the trimmed V and J ends, which lost 4 bases and 13 bases, there was a span of 25 bases. The CDR3 sequence: CASSRKLGSGGQTTF. DNA of the CDR3: TGTGCCAGCAGCCGAAAACTGGGGTCCGGAGGACAGACCACCTTC.

This clonotype has a count of ten or more. The chain employs TRBV12-3 or TRBV12-4 and TRBJ2-5; D possibly matches TRBD1 or TRBD2 (5 bases each). V lost 6 bases and J lost 5, with 25 bases in between. The CDR3 spans 17 residues. CDR3 region: CASSTRGPSTLPETQYF. The DNA of the CDR3 is TGTGCCAGCAGCACTAGGGGACCTTCGACTCTCCCGGAGACCCAGTACTTC.

The sample holds a few counts of this clonotype. The V and J genes are TRBV20-1 and TRBJ1-3, with D unresolved. V was clipped by 3 bases and J by 0 bases, with 12 bases between them. There are 15 residues in the CDR3. The germline V gene encodes CDR1 DFQATT and CDR2 SNEGSKA (reference sequence). The DNA of the CDR3 is TGCAGTGCTAGGGGCCCCAAATACTCTGGAAACACCATATATTTT. It translates to CSARGPKYSGNTIYF.

Of note for this clonotype: This probably arose from a read error, given a far larger clone one base away. The CDR3 ends on some other residue instead of the conserved phenylalanine or tryptophan, so this is likely a read error. The chain combines TRBV6-2 or TRBV6-3 with TRBJ2-3, with 7 bases identical to TRBD1. V trimming: 4 bases; J trimming: 3 bases; junction bases outside the gene matches: 22. This CDR3 has 20 residues. CDR1 and CDR2 from the germline V gene are MNHEY and SVGEGT. Here the CDR3 DNA reads TGTGCCAGCAGTTTATCGAAGGGGTTGGGCCAGGGGGTGTCGACAGATACGCAGTATTCT. This encodes CASSLSKGLGQGVSTDTQYS.

This clonotype was counted many times. The chain recombines TRBV7-9 with TRBJ2-5; D is unresolved. CDR1 is SEHNR and CDR2 is FQNEAQ in the germline V gene (reference sequence). This CDR3 has 16 amino acids. Trimming shortened V by 2 bases and J by 4 bases, and 17 bases separated the two germline ends. CDR3 loop: CASSLPPRRRGETQYF. For the CDR3, the DNA is TGTGCCAGCAGCTTACCCCCCCGCAGGAGAGGAGAGACCCAGTACTTC.

Of note for this clonotype: Germline is not matched at one junction end, which may reflect a read error. This chain uses TRBV6-1 with TRBJ1-2; D is undetermined. Germline V gives CDR1 MNHNS, CDR2 SASEGT. The CDR3 is 14 amino acids. CDR3 sequence: CASSEVWIEYGYTF. The CDR3 DNA is TGCGCCAGCAGTGAAGTCTGGATAGAGTATGGCTACACCTTC.

This clonotype has a count of ten or more. In DNA, the CDR3 is TGTGCCAGCAGCTTAGTGGCCGGGGGGCGCGGCTATGGCTACACCTTC. Protein: CASSLVAGGRGYGYTF. This chain links TRBV7-2 with TRBJ1-2, with D perhaps TRBD1 (6 bases). The V end lost 1 base, the J end lost 4 bases, and 16 bases lay between the germline ends. The CDR3 runs to 16 residues. Germline V gene lookup returns CDR1 SGHTA and CDR2 FQGNSA.

The table lists this clonotype with many counts. The gene calls are TRBV2 and TRBJ2-3; D gene ambiguous. The CDR3 contains 14 residues. V was pared by 5 bases and J by 5 bases, with 14 bases between. CDR1 and CDR2 from the germline V gene are SNHLY and FYNNEI. The CDR3 nucleotides read TGTGCCAGCAGTTTTGATTCGTCGGGAGATACGCAGTATTTT. Translation: CASSFDSSGDTQYF.

This clonotype was observed many times. The CDR3 DNA follows: TGTGCCAGTAGTCCCTCGACAGGGACCAATGAGCAGTTCTTC. It translates to CASSPSTGTNEQFF. The V call is TRBV19, the J call TRBJ2-1, with 7 bases identical to TRBD1. The germline V gene encodes CDR1 LNHDA and CDR2 SQIVND (reference sequence). There are 14 residues in the CDR3. Trimming took 5 bases from V and 6 from J; bases not matched to a gene: 7.

The V gene is TRBV20-1, the J gene TRBJ1-1; D is ambiguous. The CDR3 runs to 13 residues. Germline lookup yields CDR1 DFQATT and CDR2 SNEGSKA (reference sequence). V gave up 1 base and J gave up 1 base, with 7 bases separating them. The CDR3 is CSARVGSNTEAFF. The CDR3 DNA reads TGCAGTGCTAGAGTCGGGTCGAACACTGAAGCTTTCTTT.

This clonotype was detected ten times or more. The V call is TRBV3-1, the J call TRBJ2-3, with D unresolved. V lost 1 base and J lost 2, with 7 bases in between. The CDR3 has 14 residues. Germline V CDR1 and CDR2: LGHDT, YNNKEL (reference sequence). The CDR3, as DNA: TGTGCCAGCAGCCAAGCGGGCCACACAGATACGCAGTATTTT. It yields the protein CASSQAGHTDTQYF.

In this sample, this clonotype turned up many times. The chain combines TRBV24-1 with TRBJ2-7, with D hard to call. V gave up 3 bases and J gave up 5 bases, with 10 bases separating them. In germline, CDR1 is KGHDR, CDR2 SFDVKD. This CDR3 is 13 amino acids long. CDR3: CATSDGPSHEQYF. The CDR3 nucleotides are TGTGCCACCAGTGATGGGCCATCCCACGAGCAGTACTTC.

This clonotype appeared a few times. The rearrangement uses TRBV7-9 and TRBJ1-1; 9 nucleotides align to TRBD1. The junction had 3 bases not matched to a gene; V was cut back by 0 bases and J by 4 bases. Germline loops: CDR1 SEHNR, CDR2 FQNEAQ (reference sequence). The CDR3 runs 15 residues. As DNA, the CDR3 is TGTGCCAGCAGCTTAGCTAGACAGGGGGGCACTGAAGCTTTCTTT. Translating gives CASSLARQGGTEAFF.